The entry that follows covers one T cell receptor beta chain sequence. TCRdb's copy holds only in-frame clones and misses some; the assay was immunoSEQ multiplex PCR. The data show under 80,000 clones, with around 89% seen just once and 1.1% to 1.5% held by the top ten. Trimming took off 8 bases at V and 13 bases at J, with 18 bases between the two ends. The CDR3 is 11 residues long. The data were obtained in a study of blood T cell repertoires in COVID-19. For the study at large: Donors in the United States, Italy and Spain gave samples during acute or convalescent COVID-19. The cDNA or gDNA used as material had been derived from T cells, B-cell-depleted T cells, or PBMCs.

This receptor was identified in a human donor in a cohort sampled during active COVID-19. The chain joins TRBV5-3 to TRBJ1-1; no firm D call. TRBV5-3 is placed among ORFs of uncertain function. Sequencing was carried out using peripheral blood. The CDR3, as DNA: TGTGCCAGGCCTGGCGGCAGTAATGGTTTCTTT. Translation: CARPGGSNGFF.